This T cell receptor beta chain was observed in a study of beta chain features in type 1 diabetes. Whole-study results and caveats: Among all four CD4+ subsets, Type 1 diabetes patients had TCRB CDR3s that were moderately but significantly shorter.

As regards this clone: Antigen specificity is unknown.

The length of the CDR3 is 15 residues. From germline, CDR1 is SGHTA and CDR2 FQGTGA. Unmatched junction bases numbered 9, after V lost 8 bases and J lost 4 bases. Expressed TCRB transcripts were sequenced because the entire RNA isolate underwent reverse transcription. Sequencing used immunoSEQ multiplex PCR; TCRdb keeps in-frame clones, though not all of them. Of some 250,000 clones listed, roughly a tenth are singletons. The receptor's source is a man between 25 and 39 years old with type 1 diabetes. The chain uses TRBV7-3 and TRBJ2-3, with TRBD1 matching 10 bases. The sequencing input was naive CD4+ T cells from blood. CDR3 sequence: CASRRTGGTADTQYF. CDR3 nucleotides: TGTGCCAGCCGACGGACAGGGGGAACGGCAGATACGCAGTATTTT.